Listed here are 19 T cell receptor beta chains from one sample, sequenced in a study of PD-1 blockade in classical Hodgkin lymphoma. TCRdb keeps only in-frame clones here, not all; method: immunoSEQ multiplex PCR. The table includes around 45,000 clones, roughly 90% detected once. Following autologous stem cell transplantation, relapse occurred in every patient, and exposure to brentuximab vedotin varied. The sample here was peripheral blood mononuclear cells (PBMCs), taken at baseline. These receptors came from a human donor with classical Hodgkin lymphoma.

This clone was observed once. This CDR3 is CASREGGSNYEQYF. For the CDR3, the DNA is TGCGCCAGCAGAGAGGGGGGGTCGAACTACGAGCAGTACTTC. The chain joins TRBV4-1 to TRBJ2-7; TRBD2 might be the D (7 bases). The CDR3 runs to 14 residues. Germline loops: CDR1 MGHRA, CDR2 YSYEKL. The V end was cut by 6 bases, the J end by 3 bases, with 15 bases between.

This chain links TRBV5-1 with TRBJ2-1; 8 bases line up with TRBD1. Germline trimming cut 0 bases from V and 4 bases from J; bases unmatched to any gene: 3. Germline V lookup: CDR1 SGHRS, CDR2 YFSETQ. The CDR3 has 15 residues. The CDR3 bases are TGCGCCAGCAGCTTGGCCGGGACAGGATACAATGAGCAGTTCTTC. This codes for CASSLAGTGYNEQFF.

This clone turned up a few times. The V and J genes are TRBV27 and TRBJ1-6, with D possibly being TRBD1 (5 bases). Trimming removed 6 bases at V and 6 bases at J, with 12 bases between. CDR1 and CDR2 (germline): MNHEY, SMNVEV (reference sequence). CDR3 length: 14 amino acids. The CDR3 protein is CASSSRGFNSPLHF. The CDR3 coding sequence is TGTGCCAGCAGCTCCCGGGGGTTTAATTCACCCCTCCACTTT.

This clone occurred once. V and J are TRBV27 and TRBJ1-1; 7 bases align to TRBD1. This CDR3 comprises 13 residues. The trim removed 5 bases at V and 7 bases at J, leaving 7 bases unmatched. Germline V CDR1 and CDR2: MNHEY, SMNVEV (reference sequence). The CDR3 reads CASSNPTGFEAFF. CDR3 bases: TGTGCCAGCAGTAACCCGACAGGGTTTGAAGCTTTCTTT.

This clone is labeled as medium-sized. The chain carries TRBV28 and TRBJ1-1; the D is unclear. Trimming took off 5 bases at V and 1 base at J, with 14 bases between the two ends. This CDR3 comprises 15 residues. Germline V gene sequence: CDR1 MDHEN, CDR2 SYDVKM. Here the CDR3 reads CASSNIDRGNTEAFF. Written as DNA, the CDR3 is TGTGCCAGCAGTAATATTGACCGGGGGAACACTGAAGCTTTCTTT. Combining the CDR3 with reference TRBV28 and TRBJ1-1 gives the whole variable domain DVKVTQSSRYLVKRTGEKVFLECVQDMDHENMFWYRQDPGLGLRLIYFSYDVKMKEKGDIPEGYSVSREKKERFSLILESASTNQTSMYLCASSNIDRGNTEAFFGQGTRLTVV.

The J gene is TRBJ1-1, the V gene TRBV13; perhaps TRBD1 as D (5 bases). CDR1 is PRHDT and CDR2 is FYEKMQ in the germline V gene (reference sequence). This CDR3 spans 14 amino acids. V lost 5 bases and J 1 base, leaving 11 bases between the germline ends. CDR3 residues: CASSPGRANTEAFF. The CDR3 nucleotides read TGTGCCAGCAGCCCCGGCAGGGCGAACACTGAAGCTTTCTTT.

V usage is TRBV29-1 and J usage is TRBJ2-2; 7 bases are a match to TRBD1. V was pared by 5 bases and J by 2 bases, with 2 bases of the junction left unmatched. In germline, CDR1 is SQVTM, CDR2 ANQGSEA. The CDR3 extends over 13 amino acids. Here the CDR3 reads CSVRQGNTGELFF. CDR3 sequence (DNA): TGCAGCGTTCGACAGGGTAACACCGGGGAGCTGTTTTTT.

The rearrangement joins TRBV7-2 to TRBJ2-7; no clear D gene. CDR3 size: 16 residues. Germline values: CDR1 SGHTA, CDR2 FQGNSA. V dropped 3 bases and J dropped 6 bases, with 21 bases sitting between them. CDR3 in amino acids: CASSFSEILLGGEQYF. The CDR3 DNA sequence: TGTGCCAGCAGCTTCTCCGAAATTCTCTTGGGTGGCGAGCAGTACTTC.

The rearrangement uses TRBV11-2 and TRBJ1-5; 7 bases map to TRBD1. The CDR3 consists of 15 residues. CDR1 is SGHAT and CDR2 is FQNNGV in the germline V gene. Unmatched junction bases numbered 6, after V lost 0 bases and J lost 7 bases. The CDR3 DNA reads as TGTGCCAGCAGCTTAGATGGCAGGGGGGAACAGCCCCAGCATTTT. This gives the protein CASSLDGRGEQPQHF. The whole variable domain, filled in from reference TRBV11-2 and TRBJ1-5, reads EAGVAQSPRYKIIEKRQSVAFWCNPISGHATLYWYQQILGQGPKLLIQFQNNGVVDDSQLPKDRFSAERLKGVDSTLKIQPAKLEDSAVYLCASSLDGRGEQPQHFGDGTRLSIL.

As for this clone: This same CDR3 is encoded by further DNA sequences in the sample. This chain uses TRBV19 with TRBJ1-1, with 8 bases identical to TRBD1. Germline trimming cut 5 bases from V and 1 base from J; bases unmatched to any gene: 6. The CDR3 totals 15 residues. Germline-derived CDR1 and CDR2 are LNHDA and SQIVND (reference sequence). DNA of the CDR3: TGTGCCAGTAGTGGACAGGGCTGGGGGAACACTGAAGCTTTCTTT. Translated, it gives CASSGQGWGNTEAFF.

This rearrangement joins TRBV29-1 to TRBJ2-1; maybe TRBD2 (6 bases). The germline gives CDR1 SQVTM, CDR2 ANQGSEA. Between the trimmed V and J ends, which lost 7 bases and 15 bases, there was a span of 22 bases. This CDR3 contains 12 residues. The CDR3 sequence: CSAVAEEADAFF. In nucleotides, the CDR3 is TGCAGCGCCGTAGCGGAAGAGGCGGATGCGTTCTTC.

The CDR3 sequence: CASGPGGPYEQYF. CDR3 coding DNA: TGTGCCAGCGGGCCCGGGGGCCCCTACGAGCAGTACTTC. The chain employs TRBV4-2 and TRBJ2-7; TRBD1 or TRBD2 may be the D gene (6 bases each). Trimming shortened V by 8 bases and J by 2 bases, and 13 bases separated the two germline ends. This CDR3 has 13 amino acids. Germline V gene data show CDR1 as LGHNA and CDR2 as YNFKEQ.

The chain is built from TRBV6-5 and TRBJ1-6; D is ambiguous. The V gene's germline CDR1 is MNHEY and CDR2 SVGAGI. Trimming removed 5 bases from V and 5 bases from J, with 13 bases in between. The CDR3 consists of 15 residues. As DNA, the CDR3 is TGTGCCAGCAGTCCCCCGGGCGGCGATAATTCACCCCTCCACTTT. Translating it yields CASSPPGGDNSPLHF.

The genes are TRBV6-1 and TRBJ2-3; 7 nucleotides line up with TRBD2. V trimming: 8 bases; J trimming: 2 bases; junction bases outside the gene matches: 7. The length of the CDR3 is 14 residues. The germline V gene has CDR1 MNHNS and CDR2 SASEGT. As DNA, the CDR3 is TGTGCCAGCGGGGGGGGGACTAACACAGATACGCAGTATTTT. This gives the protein CASGGGTNTDTQYF.

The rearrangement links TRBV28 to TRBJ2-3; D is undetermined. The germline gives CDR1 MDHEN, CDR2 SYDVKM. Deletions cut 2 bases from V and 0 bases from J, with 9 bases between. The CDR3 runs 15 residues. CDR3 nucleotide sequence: TGTGCCAGCAGTTTAGTAGGGCTTAGCACAGATACGCAGTATTTT. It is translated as CASSLVGLSTDTQYF.

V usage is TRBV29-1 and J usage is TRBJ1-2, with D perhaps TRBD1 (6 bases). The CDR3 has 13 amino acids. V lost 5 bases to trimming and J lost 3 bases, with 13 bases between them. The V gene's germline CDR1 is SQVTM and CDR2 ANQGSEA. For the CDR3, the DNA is TGCAGCGTTCAAGGACAGATAGACTATGGCTACACCTTC. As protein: CSVQGQIDYGYTF.

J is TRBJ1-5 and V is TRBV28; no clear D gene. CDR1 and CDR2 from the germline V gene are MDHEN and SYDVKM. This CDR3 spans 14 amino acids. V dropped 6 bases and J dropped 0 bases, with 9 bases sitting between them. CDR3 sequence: CASRERHSNQPQHF. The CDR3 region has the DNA TGTGCCAGCAGGGAGAGACATAGCAATCAGCCCCAGCATTTT.

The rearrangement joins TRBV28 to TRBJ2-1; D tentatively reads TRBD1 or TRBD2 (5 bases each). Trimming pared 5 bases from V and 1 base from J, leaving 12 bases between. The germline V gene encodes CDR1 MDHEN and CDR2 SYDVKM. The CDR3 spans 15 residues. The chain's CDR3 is CASSPPGGSYNEQFF. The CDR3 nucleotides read TGTGCCAGCAGTCCCCCTGGGGGATCCTACAATGAGCAGTTCTTC.

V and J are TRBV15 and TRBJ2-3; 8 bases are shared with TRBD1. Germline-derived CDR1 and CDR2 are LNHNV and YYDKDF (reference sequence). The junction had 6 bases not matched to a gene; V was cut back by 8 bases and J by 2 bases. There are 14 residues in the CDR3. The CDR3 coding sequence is TGTGCCACCGTTCAGGGGGCACACACAGATACGCAGTATTTT. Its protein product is CATVQGAHTDTQYF.